Listed below are T cell receptor beta chains from one sample, sequenced in a study of cytomegalovirus exposure and HLA in healthy donors. Measured with immunoSEQ multiplex PCR; TCRdb has only the in-frame clones, and not every one. This sample has 110,000 to 150,000 clones, with about four fifths found just once. The sample was PBMCs. The receptors originated from a middle-aged man in good health and CMV-seronegative. Both conserved end residues are part of each CDR3. Fields, in order: D gene, V gene, CDR3 length, J gene, clone size, CDR3 DNA, CDR3 protein. A D gene is named only where the DNA matches it firmly. Not every row has a clone size; where given, it reads once, few, many or a size class.

.	TRBV5-4	15	TRBJ2-3	.	TGTGCCAGCAGCTCGGGCGGGGCCAGCACAGATACGCAGTATTTT	CASSSGGASTDTQYF
.	TRBV9	15	TRBJ2-7	.	TGTGCCAGCAGCGCCGAGGGCCGGACCACCCACGAGCAGTACTTC	CASSAEGRTTHEQYF
TRBD2	TRBV7-2	17	TRBJ2-3	.	TGTGCCAGCAGCTTAGCGGGGGGGTTCGTCAGCACAGATACGCAGTATTTT	CASSLAGGFVSTDTQYF
TRBD1	TRBV5-4	14	TRBJ2-7	.	TGTGCCAGCAGCGCAAGACAGGGTGCCTACGAGCAGTACTTC	CASSARQGAYEQYF
TRBD1	TRBV10-3	15	TRBJ2-3	.	TGTGCCATTCGATCGACAGGGGTCGCAACAGATACGCAGTATTTT	CAIRSTGVATDTQYF
.	TRBV5-5	14	TRBJ1-1	.	TGTGCCAGCGCGCTGCGACAGGCCAACACTGAAGCTTTCTTT	CASALRQANTEAFF
.	TRBV11-2	15	TRBJ1-3	.	TGTGCCAGCAGCTGGGGGGAGTCCTCTGGAAACACCATATATTTT	CASSWGESSGNTIYF
.	TRBV28	11	TRBJ1-2	.	TGTGCCAGCAGTTCCTTCTATGGCTACACCTTC	CASSSFYGYTF
.	TRBV28	14	TRBJ1-5	.	TGTGCCAGCAACCAACAGGGCGGCAATCAGCCCCAGCATTTT	CASNQQGGNQPQHF
TRBD1	TRBV7-2	15	TRBJ1-6	few	TGTGCCAGCAGCGTCCTTCCCAGGGGGAATTCACCCCTCCACTTT	CASSVLPRGNSPLHF
TRBD2	TRBV19	17	TRBJ2-6	.	TGTGCCAGTAGTATAAAAGGGAGGGGAAACGGGGCCAACGTCCTGACTTTC	CASSIKGRGNGANVLTF
TRBD2	TRBV10-3	15	TRBJ2-5	.	TGTGCCATCACCGAACGGACGGGGGGACAAGAGACCCAGTACTTC	CAITERTGGQETQYF
TRBD2	TRBV7-7	15	TRBJ2-1	.	TGTGCTAGCAGCTTGGGGACTAGCCTAAACAATGAGCAGTTCTTC	CASSLGTSLNNEQFF
TRBD1	TRBV7-9	15	TRBJ1-2	.	TGTGCCAGCAGCTTATCGGACAGGGGAAACTATGGCTACACCTTC	CASSLSDRGNYGYTF
.	TRBV6-5	11	TRBJ1-1	.	TGTGCCAGCATCTACGGGGTTGAAGCTTTCTTT	CASIYGVEAFF
.	TRBV28	15	TRBJ1-1	.	TGTGCCAGCAGCCCAGGTTCCGGGGGAGGCACTGAAGCTTTCTTT	CASSPGSGGGTEAFF
.	TRBV4-1	14	TRBJ2-7	.	TGCGCCAGCAGCCAAGATCCCGGCAGGGACGAGCAGTACTTC	CASSQDPGRDEQYF
TRBD1	TRBV9	15	TRBJ2-4	.	TGTGCCAGCAGCGCGCACAGGGGAGCCAAAAACATTCAGTACTTC	CASSAHRGAKNIQYF
.	TRBV7-9	15	TRBJ1-1	.	TGTGCCAGCAGCGGGTGGGGGGGCGTAAGAACTGAAGCTTTCTTT	CASSGWGGVRTEAFF
.	TRBV29-1	14	TRBJ1-4	.	TGCAGCGTTGATCGGCAGGGCGCTAATGAAAAACTGTTTTTT	CSVDRQGANEKLFF
.	TRBV7-9	15	TRBJ2-7	.	TGTGCCAGCAGCTTACAGACGGGACTCTCCTACGAGCAGTACTTC	CASSLQTGLSYEQYF
TRBD1	TRBV5-6	14	TRBJ2-1	.	TGTGCCAGCAGCTTCCCAGGGGGCGGCAATGAGCAGTTCTTC	CASSFPGGGNEQFF
TRBD2	TRBV7-2	16	TRBJ2-5	.	TGTGCCAGCAGCTTAGGTAGCGGGGGGGTACAAGAGACCCAGTACTTC	CASSLGSGGVQETQYF
TRBD1	TRBV19	16	TRBJ1-1	few	TGTGCCAGTACGGACTACGCAGGGGGCATTGGGACTGAAGCTTTCTTT	CASTDYAGGIGTEAFF
TRBD1	TRBV28	12	TRBJ2-7	few	TGTGCCAGCTACGACAGGGCCTACGAGCAGTACTTC	CASYDRAYEQYF
.	TRBV28	11	TRBJ1-4	.	TGTGCCAGCAGTTCTAGTGAAAAACTGTTTTTT	CASSSSEKLFF
.	TRBV7-8	16	TRBJ2-7	few	TGTGCCAGCAGCTTAATTGGGACTTCCAGCTCCTACGAGCAGTACTTC	CASSLIGTSSSYEQYF
TRBD1	TRBV5-1	15	TRBJ2-7	.	TGCGCCAGCAGCTTATCGGGACAGGGGGCCTCCGAGCAGTACTTC	CASSLSGQGASEQYF
.	TRBV5-5	15	TRBJ2-3	.	TGTGCCAGCAGCTTTGGACAGATGAGCACAGATACGCAGTATTTT	CASSFGQMSTDTQYF
TRBD1	TRBV5-6	13	TRBJ2-5	.	TGTGCCAGCAGCTTAAGGACAGGAGAGACCCAGTACTTC	CASSLRTGETQYF
.	TRBV12-5	14	TRBJ2-2	.	TGTGCTAGTGGTAGTAGCGGTAACACCGGGGAGCTGTTTTTT	CASGSSGNTGELFF
TRBD1	TRBV5-1	13	TRBJ1-1	few	TGCGCCACCAACCCAGGGGGCAGCGCTGAAGCTTTCTTT	CATNPGGSAEAFF
TRBD1	TRBV19	14	TRBJ1-4	.	TGTGCCAGTAGTAGGGACAGGGGGCGTGAAAAACTGTTTTTT	CASSRDRGREKLFF
TRBD2	TRBV27	17	TRBJ2-2	.	TGTGCCAGCAGTTCCCCTTGGACTAGCGGGGGGTACGGGGAGCTGTTTTTT	CASSSPWTSGGYGELFF
TRBD2	TRBV5-1	13	TRBJ2-1	.	TGCGCCAGCAGCACCACTAGCGGGGGGGAACAGTTCTTC	CASSTTSGGEQFF
TRBD2	TRBV29-1	14	TRBJ2-7	.	TGCAGCGCCCGACTAGCGGGGGGATCCTACGAGCAGTACTTC	CSARLAGGSYEQYF
.	TRBV30	14	TRBJ1-3	few	TGTGCCTGGAGCCCCAGTATGACTGGAAACACCATATATTTT	CAWSPSMTGNTIYF
.	TRBV5-8	13	TRBJ1-2	.	TGTGCCAGCAGCTTGGCAGGGGACTATGGCTACACCTTC	CASSLAGDYGYTF
TRBD1	TRBV18	14	TRBJ1-1	.	TGTGCCAGCTCACTGAGACAGGGCTTCACTGAAGCTTTCTTT	CASSLRQGFTEAFF
.	TRBV21-1	14	TRBJ1-2	.	TGTGCCAGCAGCAAAGTGACAGGACTCTATGGCTACACCTTC	CASSKVTGLYGYTF
.	TRBV18	13	TRBJ2-7	.	TGTGCCAGCTCACTCGACAACTCCTACGAGCAGTACTTC	CASSLDNSYEQYF
.	TRBV28	12	TRBJ2-7	.	TGTGCCAGCACCACCTCGGGTGGCGAGCAGTACTTC	CASTTSGGEQYF
TRBD1	TRBV7-2	13	TRBJ1-2	.	TGTGCCAGCAGCTTAGGACAGGGTTATGGCTACACCTTC	CASSLGQGYGYTF
.	TRBV2	14	TRBJ1-1	.	TGTGCCAGCAGCTTAGGACAGACGAACACTGAAGCTTTCTTT	CASSLGQTNTEAFF
TRBD2	TRBV7-3	15	TRBJ2-1	.	TGTGCCAGCAGCTCTAGCGGGGGGCCCACCAATGAGCAGTTCTTC	CASSSSGGPTNEQFF
TRBD1	TRBV27	13	TRBJ1-2	.	TGTGCCAGCAGTTCGGGACAGGGCGGGGGCTACACCTTC	CASSSGQGGGYTF